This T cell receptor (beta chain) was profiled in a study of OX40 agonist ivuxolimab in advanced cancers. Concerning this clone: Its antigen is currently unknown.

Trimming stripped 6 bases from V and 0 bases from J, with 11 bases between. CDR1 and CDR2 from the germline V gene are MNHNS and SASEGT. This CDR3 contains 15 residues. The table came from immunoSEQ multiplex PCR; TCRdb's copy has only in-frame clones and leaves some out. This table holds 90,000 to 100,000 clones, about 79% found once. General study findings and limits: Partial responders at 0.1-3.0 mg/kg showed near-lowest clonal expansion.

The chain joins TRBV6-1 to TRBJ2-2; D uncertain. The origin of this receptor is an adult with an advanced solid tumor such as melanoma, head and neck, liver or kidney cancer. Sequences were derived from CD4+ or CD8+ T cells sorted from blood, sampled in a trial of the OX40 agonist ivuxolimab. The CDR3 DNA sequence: TGTGCCAGCAGCGCGAAGACATCGAACACCGGGGAGCTGTTTTTT. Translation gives CASSAKTSNTGELFF.